One and the same sample provided the 28 T cell receptor beta chains below, sequenced in a study of Ad26.COV2.S vaccination and SARS-CoV-2 variants. Treatment defined: roughly 18 received Ad26.COV2.S at low or high dose, single or two shots; about five received placebo; per-sample allocation not given. Day 63 following the first vaccine or placebo injection was when the samples were taken. Using immunoSEQ multiplex PCR, the repertoire was profiled, and TCRdb retains in-frame clones only, with some absent. The table has about 480,000 clones, roughly 87% seen once. Sequenced here: peripheral blood, sampled in a trial of Ad26.COV2.S vaccine versus placebo. Receptor source: a person aged 18 to 59 who received the Ad26.COV2.S COVID-19 vaccine or a placebo.

Notes on this clone: At one end, the junction sequence differs from germline, possibly due to a read error. Other DNA sequences from this sample encode an identical CDR3 as well. The chain recombines TRBV3-1 (or the pseudogene TRBV3-2) with TRBJ2-3, with D perhaps matching TRBD2 (5 bases). The CDR3 consists of 13 residues. CDR1 is LGHDT, CDR2 YNNKEL, per germline (reference sequence). In DNA form, the CDR3 reads TGTGCCAGCAGTCAAGAGGGATCAGATACGCAGTATTTT. This translates into CASSQEGSDTQYF.

V and J are TRBV30 and TRBJ2-2; TRBD2 matches 7 bases. The V and J ends lost 1 base and 4 bases, in that order; junction bases with no gene match: 12. The CDR3 loop spans 17 amino acids. Germline lookup yields CDR1 GTSNPN and CDR2 SVGIG (reference sequence). CDR3 amino acids: CAWSGGEGLRGTGELFF. DNA for the CDR3: TGTGCCTGGAGTGGGGGGGAGGGCCTGCGGGGCACCGGGGAGCTGTTTTTT.

V usage is TRBV11-2 and J usage is TRBJ2-7; no definite D call. V lost 5 bases and J lost 4, with 15 bases in between. Germline V gene sequence: CDR1 SGHAT, CDR2 FQNNGV. This CDR3 has 14 residues. DNA for the CDR3: TGTGCCAGCAGCAGGGCCCGGGCTCCGTACGAGCAGTACTTC. Its protein product is CASSRARAPYEQYF. The full variable domain, completed using reference TRBV11-2 and TRBJ2-7, is EAGVAQSPRYKIIEKRQSVAFWCNPISGHATLYWYQQILGQGPKLLIQFQNNGVVDDSQLPKDRFSAERLKGVDSTLKIQPAKLEDSAVYLCASSRARAPYEQYFGPGTRLTVT.

The chain couples TRBV5-1 to TRBJ2-7, with TRBD2 matching 7 bases. With 5 bases clipped from V and 7 bases from J, the junction kept 12 bases outside the gene matches. This CDR3 is 14 amino acids long. Germline values: CDR1 SGHRS, CDR2 YFSETQ. CDR3 nucleotides: TGCGCCAGCAGGGATTCGGGACTAACTACTGAGCAGTACTTC. Translation gives CASRDSGLTTEQYF.

The chain has TRBV6-6 and TRBJ2-7; D may be TRBD1 (6 bases). The CDR3 consists of 11 residues. Germline CDR1 reads MNHNY; CDR2 reads SVGAGI (reference sequence). V was pared by 6 bases and J by 9 bases, with 12 bases between. The CDR3 here is CASSLTGPQYF. CDR3 in DNA: TGTGCCAGCAGCTTAACAGGGCCGCAGTACTTC.

The chain carries TRBV20-1 and TRBJ2-5, with 7 positions matching TRBD2. Germline CDR1 reads DFQATT; CDR2 reads SNEGSKA (reference sequence). With 3 bases clipped from V and 4 bases from J, the junction kept 11 bases outside the gene matches. The CDR3 sequence is 15 residues long. The CDR3 region has the DNA TGCAGTGCTAGTTTGTTTAGCGGGTTGGGAGAGACCCAGTACTTC. It yields the protein CSASLFSGLGETQYF.

V and J are TRBV3-1 (or the pseudogene TRBV3-2) and TRBJ1-1; D gene ambiguous. Trimming shortened V by 1 base and J by 0 bases, and 9 bases separated the two germline ends. Germline V gives CDR1 LGHDT, CDR2 YNNKEL (reference sequence). The CDR3 is 15 amino acids. For the CDR3, the DNA is TGTGCCAGCAGCCAAGGGTTCTCCTTGAACACTGAAGCTTTCTTT. Translation: CASSQGFSLNTEAFF.

This clone was counted a single time. The chain employs TRBV7-3 and TRBJ2-3; 8 positions match TRBD2. The germline V gene encodes CDR1 SGHTA and CDR2 FQGTGA. CDR3 length equals 16 residues. Losses at the gene ends were 5 bases for V and 5 bases for J; bases not matched to a gene: 12. CDR3: CASSPGRGGSRDTQYF. The CDR3 DNA sequence: TGTGCCAGCAGCCCCGGGAGGGGAGGGTCGAGAGATACGCAGTATTTT.

This clone was counted once. CDR3 loop: CASSGGLSLQSTDTQYF. DNA for the CDR3: TGCGCCAGCAGCGGGGGACTATCCCTCCAAAGCACAGATACGCAGTATTTT. This chain connects TRBV5-1 to TRBJ2-3, with TRBD2 identical over 7 bases. This CDR3 has 17 amino acids. Germline V CDR1 and CDR2: SGHRS, YFSETQ. The V gene end was trimmed by 4 bases and the J gene end by 0 bases; junction bases not matched to a gene: 11.

This rearrangement joins TRBV3-1 (or the pseudogene TRBV3-2) to TRBJ1-2; D remains unclear. Trimming took off 5 bases at V and 7 bases at J, with 8 bases between the two ends. The V gene's germline CDR1 is LGHDT and CDR2 YNNKEL (reference sequence). CDR3 length equals 11 residues. In DNA form, the CDR3 reads TGTGCCAGCAGCACCTCAGGTGGCTACACCTTC. Its protein product is CASSTSGGYTF.

This clone was counted once. This chain uses TRBV7-2 with TRBJ2-5; D possibly corresponds to TRBD1 (6 bases). V gave up 6 bases and J gave up 5 bases, with 13 bases separating them. CDR1 and CDR2 from the germline V gene are SGHTA and FQGNSA. The CDR3 spans 13 residues. This CDR3 reads CASSSQGLETQYF. CDR3 DNA sequence: TGTGCCAGCAGTTCACAGGGTTTGGAGACCCAGTACTTC.

This chain uses TRBV10-3 with TRBJ1-5; no clear D. The CDR3 loop spans 13 amino acids. V was pared by 10 bases and J by 6 bases, with 16 bases between. Germline lookup yields CDR1 ENHRY and CDR2 SYGVKD. Here the CDR3 DNA reads TGTGCCACCACCCTCGGATCGGGTCAGCCCCAGCATTTT. Translation: CATTLGSGQPQHF.

The chain links TRBV6-2 or TRBV6-3 to TRBJ1-1, with D uncertain. The germline V gene has CDR1 MNHEY and CDR2 SVGEGT. This CDR3 comprises 14 residues. The germline V and J ends were trimmed by 2 bases and 1 base, with 8 bases remaining between them. The CDR3 region has the DNA TGTGCCAGCAGTTACGGAGGTTGGAACACTGAAGCTTTCTTT. Encoded protein: CASSYGGWNTEAFF.

V and J are TRBV7-2 and TRBJ2-7; 11 bases are a match to TRBD2. The CDR3 length is 15 residues. Trimming at V came to 1 base and at J to 3 bases, leaving 2 bases not matched to a gene. CDR1 and CDR2 from the germline V gene are SGHTA and FQGNSA. CDR3 sequence: CASSLVLAGGYEQYF. Written as DNA, the CDR3 is TGTGCCAGCAGCTTAGTTCTAGCGGGGGGCTACGAGCAGTACTTC.

This clone was recorded only once. One end of the junction varies from germline; a read error may be responsible. The chain uses TRBV4-3 and TRBJ1-1, with D uncertain. CDR3 length: 12 residues. Germline V CDR1 and CDR2: LGHNA, YSLEER. CDR3 sequence reads: CASSQDTRVRRF. CDR3 coding DNA: TGCGCCAGCAGCCAAGATACGAGGGTTCGTCGCTTT.

V usage is TRBV18 and J usage is TRBJ2-2; TRBD2 agrees at 13 bases. The V gene end was trimmed by 2 bases and the J gene end by 4 bases; junction bases not matched to a gene: 10. The length of the CDR3 is 19 residues. In germline, CDR1 is KGHSH, CDR2 LQKENI. The CDR3, as DNA: TGTGCCAGCTCACCATTGCGGACTAGCGGGAGTGAGATCACCGGGGAGCTGTTTTTT. Its protein product is CASSPLRTSGSEITGELFF.

This chain uses TRBV6-2 or TRBV6-3 with TRBJ1-2; TRBD1 matches at 7 bases. The trim removed 6 bases at V and 3 bases at J, leaving 4 bases unmatched. The CDR3 consists of 13 residues. Per germline, CDR1 MNHEY and CDR2 SVGEGT. The CDR3 nucleotides read TGTGCCAGCAGCATAGGACAGGACTATGGCTACACCTTC. Translated: CASSIGQDYGYTF.

The genes are TRBV12-3 or TRBV12-4 and TRBJ1-2; no clear D. Trimming took 2 bases from V and 7 from J, leaving 11 bases between them. The CDR3 spans 13 residues. CDR3 residues: CASSLRKGFGYTF. The CDR3 nucleotides read TGTGCCAGCAGTTTACGAAAAGGGTTTGGCTACACCTTC.

This clone appeared a single time. The chain couples TRBV4-3 to TRBJ1-2, with a weak D call TRBD1 (6 bases). CDR1 is LGHNA, CDR2 YSLEER, per germline. The CDR3 sequence is 15 residues long. V shed 0 bases and J shed 4 bases, with 12 bases lying between them. The CDR3, as DNA: TGCGCCAGCAGCCAAGATTACGGGGGCGCCTATGGCTACACCTTC. It codes for CASSQDYGGAYGYTF.

This clone occurred once. This chain uses TRBV6-2 or TRBV6-3 with TRBJ2-7; either TRBD1 or TRBD2 may fit D (5 bases each). The CDR3 sequence is 14 residues long. Germline values: CDR1 MNHEY, CDR2 SVGEGT. Trimming took 4 bases from V and 2 from J, leaving 12 bases between them. In DNA form, the CDR3 reads TGTGCCAGCAGTTGGGACGCGGCCGCCTACGAGCAGTACTTC. This gives the protein CASSWDAAAYEQYF.

The chain recombines TRBV20-1 with TRBJ2-7; D might be TRBD2 (5 bases). The germline V gene encodes CDR1 DFQATT and CDR2 SNEGSKA (reference sequence). This CDR3 has 12 residues. The V gene lost 3 bases and the J gene lost 4 bases, with 10 bases spanning the gap. CDR3 in DNA: TGCAGTGCTAGTCGGGATTTTTACGAGCAGTACTTC. Its translation is CSASRDFYEQYF.

The rearrangement links TRBV27 to TRBJ1-2, with D tentatively TRBD1 (5 bases). CDR3 length: 15 amino acids. Germline-derived CDR1 and CDR2 are MNHEY and SMNVEV (reference sequence). Trimming left V 3 bases short and J 3 bases short, with 14 bases between. CDR3 nucleotides: TGTGCCAGCAGTTTCGACAGAGCTTACCACTATGGCTACACCTTC. This gives the protein CASSFDRAYHYGYTF.

This clone was observed a handful of times. This rearrangement joins TRBV7-9 to TRBJ1-2, with a tentative D call TRBD1 (5 bases). V lost 2 bases, J lost 1 base, and 11 bases lay in between. This CDR3 has 15 residues. CDR1 is SEHNR, CDR2 FQNEAQ, per germline (reference sequence). The CDR3 DNA reads TGTGCCAGCAGCTTACCAGGGATAATTAACTATGGCTACACCTTC. As protein: CASSLPGIINYGYTF.

J is TRBJ2-2 and V is TRBV5-4, with 10 bases lining up with TRBD2. Germline CDR1 and CDR2: SGHNT and YYREEE (reference sequence). This CDR3 region has 18 residues. J lost 2 bases, V lost 2 bases, and 9 bases had no gene match. In DNA form, the CDR3 reads TGTGCCAGCAGCTTTTACGGTCTAGCGGGAGTTAACACCGGGGAGCTGTTTTTT. It encodes CASSFYGLAGVNTGELFF.

The genes are TRBV5-1 and TRBJ2-7; D is uncertain. V lost 7 bases to trimming and J lost 0 bases, with 5 bases between them. The CDR3 is made up of 11 amino acids. CDR1 SGHRS and CDR2 YFSETQ come from the germline V gene. For the CDR3, the DNA is TGCGCCAGCGGAAACTCCTACGAGCAGTACTTC. Its protein is CASGNSYEQYF.

This rearrangement joins TRBV7-2 to TRBJ2-3; D ambiguous. CDR3 length equals 12 residues. In germline, CDR1 is SGHTA, CDR2 FQGNSA. V shed 0 bases and J shed 6 bases, with 4 bases lying between them. The CDR3 DNA is TGTGCCAGCAGCTTAGCGCTGGATACGCAGTATTTT. It specifies CASSLALDTQYF.

Here the CDR3 reads CASSYSPAGVFTDTQYF. As DNA, the CDR3 is TGTGCCAGCAGTTACTCGCCGGCAGGGGTGTTCACAGATACGCAGTATTTT. This sequence joins TRBV6-8 and TRBJ2-3; D perhaps matches TRBD1 (6 bases). This CDR3 has 17 amino acids. V lost 0 bases, J lost 2 bases, and 15 bases lay in between. From germline, CDR1 is MNHGY and CDR2 SAAAGT.

V gene TRBV28 combines with J gene TRBJ2-1; 10 nucleotides align to TRBD1. The CDR3 spans 18 residues. CDR1 MDHEN and CDR2 SYDVKM come from the germline V gene. V dropped 9 bases and J dropped 3; count of bases not matched to a gene: 17. The CDR3 DNA reads TGTGCCAGTATCGGACTAGACAGGGGGCGGACTCTCTACAATGAGCAGTTCTTC. It yields the protein CASIGLDRGRTLYNEQFF.